Listed below are T cell receptor beta chains from one sample, sequenced in a study of OX40 agonist ivuxolimab in advanced cancers. Only in-frame clones appear in the TCRdb table, and some are missing; sequencing was by immunoSEQ multiplex PCR. In the table there are about 67,000 clones, approximately 93% of which are singletons. The sample in question was CD4+ or CD8+ T cells sorted from blood, obtained in a trial of the OX40 agonist ivuxolimab. The receptors shown here come from an adult with an advanced solid tumor such as melanoma, head and neck, liver or kidney cancer. Each CDR3 is given with its conserved first and last residue.

j_gene | v_gene | CDR3aa
TRBJ2-2 | TRBV7-3 | CASSWGQGNTGELFF
TRBJ2-5 | TRBV11-3 | CASSFRDSQETQYF
TRBJ2-3 | TRBV9 | CASSPQGGTQYF
TRBJ1-2 | TRBV19 | CASSILTGNYGYTF
TRBJ1-2 | TRBV2 | CASSPGASYGYTF
TRBJ2-1 | TRBV28 | CASSPPQGSYGNEQFF
TRBJ1-4 | TRBV4-2 | CASSQLQPGTGRPNEKLFF
TRBJ1-5 | TRBV2 | CASSEGREPQHF
TRBJ2-1 | TRBV5-1 | CASSFLRGGDEQFF
TRBJ2-5 | TRBV23-1 | CASSQVRTTEETQYF
TRBJ2-1 | TRBV27 | CASSLMGIGPPYNEQFF
TRBJ1-1 | TRBV28 | CASSPNRDWNTEAFF
TRBJ2-5 | TRBV10-3 | CAISGQVGPNQETQYF
TRBJ2-1 | TRBV7-2 | CASSSRRRAYNEQFF
TRBJ1-2 | TRBV10-3 | CAIRTDFSNLYGYTF
TRBJ1-2 | TRBV28 | CASSLGGDPNYGYTF
TRBJ2-1 | TRBV7-7 | CASSLARGSFDEQFF
TRBJ2-5 | TRBV10-2 | CASSESARGVGGRETQYF
TRBJ2-5 | TRBV27 | CASSRRDPETQYF
TRBJ2-7 | TRBV19 | CASSIFPGGTYEQYF
TRBJ2-3 | TRBV7-9 | CASSLAGGSGIDTQYF
TRBJ2-7 | TRBV15 | CATSRGRAGSYEQYF
TRBJ1-2 | TRBV18 | CASSPYAPSVANYGYTF
TRBJ2-1 | TRBV11-3 | CASTRVAGSYNEQFF
TRBJ1-3 | TRBV6-5 | CASSYSNRPGNTIYF
TRBJ1-2 | TRBV6-5 | CASSYDSNYGYTF
TRBJ2-2 | TRBV16 | CASSQWPGENGELFF
TRBJ2-2 | TRBV18 | CASSPRRTGELFF
TRBJ2-7 | TRBV18 | CASSLGQVYEQYF
TRBJ1-5 | TRBV28 | CASSQGQGARQPQHF
TRBJ1-1 | TRBV11-2 | CASSYQGGGTEAFF
TRBJ1-1 | TRBV6-8 | CASSTALNTEAFF
TRBJ2-5 | TRBV5-1 | CASSLAVTSGGETQYF
TRBJ1-2 | TRBV2 | CASSEIPRGQDYGYTF
TRBJ1-2 | TRBV29-1 | CSVAPLPGTGEVYGYTF
TRBJ2-1 | TRBV5-6 | CASSDLSTGGSYNEQFF
TRBJ2-1 | TRBV28 | CASSPHPLQTDNEQFF
TRBJ2-5 | TRBV11-3 | CASSLDGQTPLGETQYF
TRBJ1-1 | TRBV6-5 | CASSLGQLNTEAFF
TRBJ2-7 | TRBV5-1 | CASSFEGGLYEQYF
TRBJ2-3 | TRBV5-4 | CASSSTSSGDTQYF
TRBJ1-3 | TRBV30 | CARTGASGNTIYF
TRBJ2-7 | TRBV7-2 | CASSFSGLGGEQYF
TRBJ1-1 | TRBV5-6 | CASSSGQAAFF
TRBJ2-2 | TRBV4-3 | CASSPRGQYTGELFF